A selection of T cell receptor beta chains follows, all from one sample in a study of CXCR3-negative and CXCR3-positive naive CD8 T cells. TCRdb re-called the 5' RACE reads and gives one entry per CDR3 protein, without DNA. This repertoire includes around 110,000 distinct CDR3 sequences. What was sequenced was naive CXCR3+ CD8+ T cells from blood. Every receptor here comes from a human donor in good health. Some clones in this sample may be carry-over from other donors' samples. CDR3s include the opening cysteine and the closing phenylalanine or tryptophan.

TRBJ2-7 | TRBV9 | CASSVASTGYEQYF
TRBJ2-1 | TRBV15 | CATSREGQRGLIRQFF
TRBJ2-1 | TRBV4-1 | CASSQGGAFSYNEQFF
TRBJ2-1 | TRBV6-5 | CASSYEGADNEQFF
TRBJ2-7 | TRBV29-1 | CSVVSGVGSYEQYF
TRBJ2-1 | TRBV7-2 | CASSLDPPGGRYEQFF
TRBJ1-5 | TRBV12-2 | CASRSTRRQGGGCNQPQHF
TRBJ2-1 | TRBV11-2 | CASSSITGYYNEQFF
TRBJ2-5 | TRBV5-5 | CASSLFGGQETQYF
TRBJ2-7 | TRBV9 | CASSVSGTVSYEQYF
TRBJ1-1 | TRBV12-3/TRBV12-4 | CASSLRGAEEAFF
TRBJ2-7 | TRBV11-2 | CASSLWASGSTGYEQYF
TRBJ2-2 | TRBV7-3 | CASREGLAAGELFF
TRBJ2-3 | TRBV20-1 | CSARVLGEDTQYF
TRBJ2-7 | TRBV27 | CASSVGLVEEQYF
TRBJ2-2 | TRBV27 | CASSPWSANTGELFF
TRBJ2-7 | TRBV28 | CASSQGTELIYEQYF
TRBJ2-1 | TRBV11-1 | CASSLRRGTDSYNEQFF
TRBJ2-7 | TRBV5-1 | CASSLLGGYEEQYF
TRBJ1-1 | TRBV13 | CASSSPNTEAFF
TRBJ1-2 | TRBV7-9 | CASSLGGAPGGYTF
TRBJ2-5 | TRBV29-1 | CSVELQGIGETQYF
TRBJ2-5 | TRBV24-1 | CATSGEESIQETQYF
TRBJ1-4 | TRBV28 | CASSPHTPTNEKLFF
TRBJ2-7 | TRBV6-5 | CASSYGSGRSAYEQYF
TRBJ1-1 | TRBV19 | CASSIGGEAFF
TRBJ2-1 | TRBV30 | CAWSAGTLRLDEQFF
TRBJ2-1 | TRBV5-6 | CASSLWREGDEQFF
TRBJ1-2 | TRBV29-1 | CSVEDRLGTFYGYTF
TRBJ2-7 | TRBV7-6 | CASSPQRDREQYF
TRBJ2-5 | TRBV29-1 | CSVEGTYQETHYF
TRBJ2-1 | TRBV19 | CASSETASLYNEQFF
TRBJ2-3 | TRBV6-5 | CASRTSASTDTQYF
TRBJ1-2 | TRBV7-9 | CASSFGTGVDGYTF
TRBJ2-1 | TRBV20-1 | CSAPPGDRGYNEQFF
TRBJ2-5 | TRBV28 | CASSSLAGGTIQETQYF
TRBJ2-5 | TRBV5-1 | CASSLPSPETQYF
TRBJ2-5 | TRBV24-1 | CATSDPGTSVRSGEETQYF
TRBJ2-7 | TRBV7-9 | CASSKMSEQYF
TRBJ1-1 | TRBV20-1 | CSARAGSTEAFF
TRBJ1-1 | TRBV5-4 | CASTMTGNENTEAFF
TRBJ2-7 | TRBV3-1 | CASSPGQGLRSYEQYF
TRBJ2-2 | TRBV29-1 | CSPRGGTRELFF
TRBJ1-1 | TRBV6-5 | CASSYLGDTEAFF
TRBJ1-5 | TRBV4-1 | CASSQDGGQPQHF
TRBJ1-4 | TRBV7-9 | CASATTGQGKINEKLFF